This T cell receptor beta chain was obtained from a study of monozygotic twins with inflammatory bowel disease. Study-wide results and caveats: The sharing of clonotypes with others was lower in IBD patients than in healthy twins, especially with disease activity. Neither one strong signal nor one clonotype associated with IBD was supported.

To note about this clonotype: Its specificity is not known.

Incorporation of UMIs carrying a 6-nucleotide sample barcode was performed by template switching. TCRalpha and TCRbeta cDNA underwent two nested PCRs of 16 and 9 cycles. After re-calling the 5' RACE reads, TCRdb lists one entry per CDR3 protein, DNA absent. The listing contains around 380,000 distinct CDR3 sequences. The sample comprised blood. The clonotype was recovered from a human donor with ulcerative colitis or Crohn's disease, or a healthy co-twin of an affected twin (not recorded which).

The CDR3 protein is CASSPGARGAFF. The V gene is TRBV12-3 or TRBV12-4, the J gene TRBJ1-1; the D call of TRBD1 rests on TCRdb alone, since no DNA is present to check it. CDR3 length: 12 amino acids.